These 26 T cell receptor beta chains share one sample of origin, sequenced in a study of T cell clonotyping in hematopoietic cell transplantation. The protocol was immunoSEQ multiplex PCR, while the TCRdb copy is restricted to in-frame clones and leaves out a portion. This sample yields tens of thousands of clones, of which roughly 94% are seen a single time; over 0.65% belongs to the top ten. Sequencing was done on a sample of peripheral blood mononuclear cells. These receptors all come from a woman aged 50 to 65 in good health. Some clones in this sample may be carry-over from other donors' samples.

The V gene is TRBV28, the J gene TRBJ1-6, with D unclear. Trimming took 6 bases from V and 10 from J, leaving 13 bases between them. This CDR3 has 13 amino acids. Germline loops: CDR1 MDHEN, CDR2 SYDVKM. The CDR3: CASRLEAGSPLHF. The DNA for the CDR3 is TGTGCCAGCAGGCTAGAGGCGGGGTCACCCCTCCACTTT.

The J gene is TRBJ2-5, the V gene TRBV6-5; 9 bases align to TRBD2. In germline, CDR1 is MNHEY, CDR2 SVGAGI. V was clipped by 6 bases and J by 3 bases; unmatched bases: 8. This CDR3 comprises 15 residues. Here the CDR3 DNA reads TGTGCCAGCAGGCCTAGCGGGGAGGGGGAAGAGACCCAGTACTTC. It specifies CASRPSGEGEETQYF.

CDR3 amino acids: CASSLEVESYNEQFF. Here the CDR3 DNA reads TGTGCCAGCAGCTTGGAAGTAGAATCCTACAATGAGCAGTTCTTC. The V and J genes are TRBV5-4 and TRBJ2-1; D not resolved. V shed 0 bases and J shed 1 base, with 8 bases lying between them. Per germline, CDR1 SGHNT and CDR2 YYREEE (reference sequence). This CDR3 is 15 amino acids long. Combining the CDR3 with reference TRBV5-4 and TRBJ2-1 gives the whole variable domain ETGVTQSPTHLIKTRGQQVTLRCSSQSGHNTVSWYQQALGQGPQFIFQYYREEENGRGNFPPRFSGLQFPNYSSELNVNALELDDSALYLCASSLEVESYNEQFFGPGTRLTVL.

The chain employs TRBV6-6 and TRBJ1-5; D is unresolved. This CDR3 has 15 amino acids. Germline CDR1 MNHNY, CDR2 SVGAGI (reference sequence). V shed 4 bases and J shed 3 bases, with 13 bases lying between them. CDR3 nucleotides: TGTGCCAGCAGTTCGGACCTCCACCTCAATCAGCCCCAGCATTTT. Translated: CASSSDLHLNQPQHF.

In this sample, this clone turned up once. The gene calls are TRBV10-3 and TRBJ1-5; 8 nucleotides align to TRBD1. There are 15 residues in the CDR3. V dropped 6 bases and J dropped 2; count of bases not matched to a gene: 6. Per germline, CDR1 ENHRY and CDR2 SYGVKD. The CDR3: CAIRGGQGGNQPQHF. The CDR3 DNA reads as TGTGCCATCAGGGGTGGACAGGGAGGCAATCAGCCCCAGCATTTT.

The table lists this clone with a count of one. V is TRBV7-2 and J is TRBJ2-7; perhaps TRBD2 as D (7 bases). Between the trimmed V and J ends, which lost 6 bases and 0 bases, there was a span of 12 bases. The CDR3 totals 14 residues. Germline V CDR1 and CDR2: SGHTA, FQGNSA. This chain's CDR3 is CASRGGGLSYEQYF. DNA for the CDR3: TGTGCCAGCAGGGGCGGGGGCCTCTCCTACGAGCAGTACTTC. The whole variable domain, filled in from reference TRBV7-2 and TRBJ2-7, reads GAGVSQSPSNKVTEKGKDVELRCDPISGHTALYWYRQSLGQGLEFLIYFQGNSAPDKSGLPSDRFSAERTGGSVSTLTIQRTQQEDSAVYLCASRGGGLSYEQYFGPGTRLTVT.

The J gene is TRBJ2-1, the V gene TRBV7-2; TRBD2 agrees at 8 bases. The CDR3 extends over 16 amino acids. Looked up from germline, CDR1 is SGHTA and CDR2 is FQGNSA. The V gene end was trimmed by 5 bases and the J gene end by 3 bases; junction bases not matched to a gene: 9. The CDR3 DNA reads TGTGCCAGCAGCGTTCAGGCGGGGGGCAACTACAATGAGCAGTTCTTC. Its protein product is CASSVQAGGNYNEQFF.

CDR3 amino acids: CASSLGGNPGNTIYF. The CDR3 coding sequence is TGTGCCAGCAGCTTGGGGGGGAACCCTGGAAACACCATATATTTT. The chain links TRBV7-2 to TRBJ1-3, with D perhaps matching TRBD1 (5 bases). With 3 bases removed from V and 2 bases from J, the gap between germline ends came to 11 bases. There are 15 residues in the CDR3. From germline, CDR1 is SGHTA and CDR2 FQGNSA.

This chain uses TRBV5-1 with TRBJ1-3; 8 bases map to TRBD1. This CDR3 region has 15 residues. The germline gives CDR1 SGHRS, CDR2 YFSETQ. V lost 4 bases and J lost 4; bases outside the gene matches: 7. CDR3 coding DNA: TGCGCCAGCAGCCCCTACCGGGACAGGGGAAACACCATATATTTT. It codes for CASSPYRDRGNTIYF.

The chain combines TRBV6-4 with TRBJ2-2; D not certain. The V end was cut by 2 bases, the J end by 2 bases, with 6 bases between. The CDR3 runs 14 residues. Germline V lookup: CDR1 MRHNA, CDR2 SNTAGT. CDR3 region: CASSDTLNTGELFF. In DNA, the CDR3 is TGTGCCAGCAGTGACACCCTAAACACCGGGGAGCTGTTTTTT.

The rearrangement uses TRBV9 and TRBJ1-5; D gene uncertain. The CDR3 contains 15 residues. Trimming shortened V by 0 bases and J by 3 bases, and 10 bases separated the two germline ends. CDR1 is SGDLS and CDR2 is YYNGEE in the germline V gene. This CDR3 is CASSVDPASNQPQHF. The CDR3 coding sequence is TGTGCCAGCAGCGTAGACCCAGCCTCCAATCAGCCCCAGCATTTT.

The chain uses TRBV6-5 and TRBJ2-1; no clear D gene. The germline V and J ends were trimmed by 0 bases and 4 bases, with 10 bases remaining between them. CDR1 is MNHEY and CDR2 is SVGAGI in the germline V gene. This CDR3 contains 15 residues. CDR3 bases: TGTGCCAGCAGTTACTCGTCGGGTATGTACAATGAGCAGTTCTTC. Translated, it gives CASSYSSGMYNEQFF.

V gene TRBV2 combines with J gene TRBJ1-2; no clear D. The CDR3 contains 16 residues. V was pared by 6 bases and J by 4 bases, with 21 bases between. In germline, CDR1 is SNHLY, CDR2 FYNNEI. CDR3 region: CASRPLRTALSYGYTF. CDR3 nucleotide sequence: TGTGCCAGCAGGCCCCTGAGGACGGCATTATCCTATGGCTACACCTTC.

The chain is built from TRBV4-3 and TRBJ1-1; D unclear. CDR1 and CDR2 (germline): LGHNA, YSLEER. V was clipped by 0 bases and J by 4 bases, with 6 bases between them. This CDR3 comprises 13 residues. The CDR3 DNA reads TGCGCCAGCAGCCAAGAAACCGGCACTGAAGCTTTCTTT. This sequence encodes CASSQETGTEAFF.

The rearrangement links TRBV5-1 to TRBJ2-6; D not resolved. V lost 3 bases to trimming and J lost 0 bases, with 10 bases between them. The CDR3 length is 16 residues. Germline assignment: CDR1 SGHRS and CDR2 YFSETQ. CDR3 sequence (DNA): TGCGCCAGCAGCTCGTATTCAAACTCTGGGGCCAACGTCCTGACTTTC. Protein sequence: CASSSYSNSGANVLTF.

The J gene is TRBJ1-2, the V gene TRBV27, with 9 bases aligning to TRBD1. V shed 3 bases, J shed 4 bases, and the junction held 3 bases outside the gene matches. CDR1 is MNHEY, CDR2 SMNVEV, per germline (reference sequence). The CDR3 has 14 amino acids. The CDR3 nucleotides read TGTGCCAGCAGTTTCGGACAGGGGTCCTATGGCTACACCTTC. Residues: CASSFGQGSYGYTF.

The CDR3, as DNA: TGTGCCAGTAGTACTCGACAGGGGGCGATGGGATCACCCCTCCACTTT. Its protein is CASSTRQGAMGSPLHF. V is TRBV19 and J is TRBJ1-6, with 10 bases fitting TRBD1. J lost 10 bases, V lost 4 bases, and 10 bases had no gene match. The CDR3 extends over 16 amino acids. Germline CDR1 is LNHDA and CDR2 is SQIVND (reference sequence). Supplemented by reference TRBV19 and TRBJ1-6, the full variable domain reads DGGITQSPKYLFRKEGQNVTLSCEQNLNHDAMYWYRQDPGQGLRLIYYSQIVNDFQKGDIAEGYSVSREKKESFPLTVTSAQKNPTAFYLCASSTRQGAMGSPLHFGNGTRLTVT.

V and J are TRBV7-3 and TRBJ1-4; D is perhaps TRBD1 (5 bases). The V end lost 1 base, the J end lost 8 bases, and 14 bases lay between the germline ends. Per germline, CDR1 SGHTA and CDR2 FQGTGA. CDR3 size: 15 residues. The CDR3 loop is CASSLRGQGPEKLFF. The CDR3 coding sequence is TGTGCCAGCAGCTTAAGAGGACAAGGTCCGGAAAAACTGTTTTTT.

This clone was observed a few times. J is TRBJ1-2 and V is TRBV2; maybe TRBD1 (5 bases). The CDR3 consists of 17 residues. Trimming cost V 7 bases and J 6 bases, with 27 bases left between them. Germline V gene data show CDR1 as SNHLY and CDR2 as FYNNEI. CDR3 nucleotide sequence: TGTGCCAGCACCGAAAGTTCATCCCCGGGACCGGAGAATGGCTACACCTTC. Amino acids: CASTESSSPGPENGYTF.

The chain employs TRBV27 and TRBJ1-5; D uncertain. V lost 6 bases to trimming and J lost 4 bases, with 13 bases between them. Germline V gene lookup returns CDR1 MNHEY and CDR2 SMNVEV (reference sequence). This CDR3 has 14 amino acids. This chain's CDR3 is CASRSRGFNQPQHF. In DNA form, the CDR3 reads TGTGCCAGCAGATCTCGTGGGTTTAATCAGCCCCAGCATTTT.

The rearrangement uses TRBV19 and TRBJ2-7, with D perhaps given as TRBD1 or TRBD2 (5 bases each). CDR3 length equals 12 residues. Trimming took off 5 bases at V and 6 bases at J, with 11 bases between the two ends. Germline assignment: CDR1 LNHDA and CDR2 SQIVND (reference sequence). CDR3 in amino acids: CASSVEGIEQYF. The CDR3 coding sequence is TGTGCCAGTAGTGTTGAGGGGATCGAGCAGTACTTC.

The chain links TRBV14 to TRBJ1-2; D is undetermined. V was clipped by 4 bases and J by 5 bases, with 14 bases between them. The CDR3 totals 14 residues. Per germline, CDR1 SGHDN and CDR2 FVKESK. The CDR3 region is CASSPAQLSYGYTF. The CDR3 DNA is TGTGCCAGCAGCCCGGCACAGCTATCTTATGGCTACACCTTC. The variable domain in full, completed from reference TRBV14 and TRBJ1-2, reads EAGVTQFPSHSVIEKGQTVTLRCDPISGHDNLYWYRRVMGKEIKFLLHFVKESKQDESGMPNNRFLAERTGGTYSTLKVQPAELEDSGVYFCASSPAQLSYGYTFGSGTRLTVV.

The V and J genes are TRBV7-2 and TRBJ1-5; TRBD1 might be the D (5 bases). This CDR3 contains 15 residues. Germline CDR1 is SGHTA and CDR2 is FQGNSA. The ends were cut back, 1 base at V and 4 bases at J, with 11 bases in the middle. CDR3 sequence reads: CASSLDGGRNQPQHF. CDR3 nucleotide sequence: TGTGCCAGCAGCTTAGATGGGGGTCGGAATCAGCCCCAGCATTTT.

V gene TRBV7-8 combines with J gene TRBJ2-1; D is possibly TRBD1 (5 bases). The length of the CDR3 is 12 residues. Germline V gives CDR1 SGHVS, CDR2 FQNEAQ. V lost 5 bases and J lost 5, with 7 bases in between. The CDR3 DNA is TGTGCCAGCAGCCCACAGGACAATGAGCAGTTCTTC. Its protein product is CASSPQDNEQFF.

The chain has TRBV7-8 and TRBJ1-5, with D possibly being TRBD1 (5 bases). Germline assignment: CDR1 SGHVS and CDR2 FQNEAQ. Trimming stripped 5 bases from V and 4 bases from J, with 18 bases between. The CDR3 is 16 residues long. CDR3 region: CASSLVGDGRNQPQHF. CDR3 DNA: TGTGCCAGCAGCCTAGTAGGGGACGGACGAAATCAGCCCCAGCATTTT.

This chain connects TRBV19 to TRBJ1-2; weak D call: TRBD1 (5 bases). Germline V gives CDR1 LNHDA, CDR2 SQIVND (reference sequence). This CDR3 region has 14 residues. Trimming cost V 7 bases and J 3 bases, with 15 bases left between them. The CDR3 loop reads CASTRAGGDYGYTF. The CDR3 DNA follows: TGTGCCAGTACGAGGGCCGGGGGGGACTATGGCTACACCTTC.